This T cell receptor (beta chain) stems from a study of blood T cell repertoires in COVID-19. This clone was counted a single time. Trimming took 4 bases from V and 3 from J; bases not matched to a gene: 8. Germline CDR1 reads SGHKS; CDR2 reads YYEKEE (reference sequence). The CDR3 sequence is 15 residues long. TCRdb's copy holds only in-frame clones and misses some; the assay was immunoSEQ multiplex PCR. The sample has about 380,000 clones; around 87% are singletons. This sequence originates from a man aged 25-45 years who had recovered from COVID-19. The chain couples TRBV5-5 to TRBJ2-7, with TRBD1 matching over 9 bases. What was sequenced was PBMCs or T cells enriched from blood (not recorded which). Here the CDR3 reads CASSIGTGRNYEQYF. The DNA of the CDR3 is TGTGCCAGCAGCATAGGGACAGGGAGGAACTACGAGCAGTACTTC.